Given below is one T cell receptor (beta chain) in context. The antigen is not known. This sample is part of a study of OX40 agonist ivuxolimab in advanced cancers. Study findings and constraints: On average, CD8+ T cells showed a greater number of expanded clones than CD4+. Both CD4+ and CD8+ T cell populations in blood had undergone clonal expansion by week 6 at 0.1 to 3.0 mg/kg.

Samples of blood were obtained at baseline, on cycle 4 day 1, and on cycle 7 day 1. The CDR3 contains 15 residues. V dropped 6 bases and J dropped 7; count of bases not matched to a gene: 15. Germline CDR1 and CDR2: LNHDA and SQIVND (reference sequence). Sequencing used immunoSEQ multiplex PCR; TCRdb keeps in-frame clones, though not all of them. The sample contains about 24,000 clones, 60% to 85% of which appear only once. This chain connects TRBV19 to TRBJ2-7, with 7 bases identical to TRBD2. The clonotype originates from an adult with an advanced solid tumor such as melanoma, head and neck, liver or kidney cancer. Sequencing was performed on CD4+ or CD8+ T cells sorted from blood, taken in a trial of the OX40 agonist ivuxolimab. CDR3 region: CASSDPASGNTEQYF. DNA for the CDR3: TGTGCCAGTAGCGACCCGGCTAGCGGAAATACGGAGCAGTACTTC.